The sequence of this T cell receptor (beta chain) was determined in a study of T cell responses to AZD1222 COVID-19 vaccine. CDR3 length: 14 residues. Looked up from germline, CDR1 is MNHEY and CDR2 is SMNVEV (reference sequence). Between the trimmed V and J ends, which lost 1 base and 0 bases, there was a span of 7 bases. TCRdb keeps only in-frame clones here, not all; method: immunoSEQ multiplex PCR. The data hold approximately 200,000 clones, with about 89% observed a single time. This chain uses TRBV27 with TRBJ2-7; D uncertain. This clonotype was obtained from an adult in good health. The source material was peripheral blood, sampled on day 0 of MenACWY control vaccination. DNA for the CDR3: TGTGCCAGCAGTTTATTGGCAACCTCCTACGAGCAGTACTTC. It specifies CASSLLATSYEQYF.